These 9 T cell receptor beta chains were all obtained from the same sample, sequenced in a study of CD8+ T cells in alopecia areata. RNA extraction was followed by reverse transcription into cDNA, which acted as the sequencing template. Assay: immunoSEQ multiplex PCR; the TCRdb copy retains only in-frame clones and omits some. Observed are some 110,000 clones, no singletons, with the top ten taking around 20%. Sequencing used lesional skin. These receptor sequences come from a C3H/HeJ mouse with alopecia areata. For the strain, the MHC haplotype given is H2-k.

In regard to this clone: The protein TCRdb lists differs from the translation of the DNA at residue 14; the protein given here is translated from the DNA itself. The germline and genes are mouse ones. The read stops 3 residues short of the end of the CDR3; the missing end is completed from the germline J gene. The J gene is TRBJ1-3, the V gene TRBV13-1; 12 bases are a match to TRBD1. The germline V gene encodes CDR1 NSHNY and CDR2 SYGAGN. V shed 4 bases, J shed 4 bases, and the junction held 9 bases outside the gene matches. CDR3 length: 17 amino acids. The part of the CDR3 DNA that was read is TGTGCCAGCAGTCCTCCGGGACAGGGGGCGCGAGGAAATACG. Its protein product is CASSPPGQGARGNT. In full, the CDR3 is CASSPPGQGARGNTLYF.

This clone was seen repeatedly, ten times or more. Germline and genes here are mouse. The CDR3 goes on 4 residues after the read ends, and that part is filled in from the germline J gene. The J gene is TRBJ2-1, the V gene TRBV13-3; TRBD1 matches 8 bases. V shed 0 bases and J 3 bases; nucleotides not matched to a gene: 2. The CDR3 is 15 amino acids. The germline CDR1 and CDR2 sequences are NNHDY and SYVADS. This chain's CDR3 is CASSDVDRAYAEQFF. CDR3 DNA (partial): TGTGCCAGCAGTGATGTGGACAGGGCCTATGCT.

This clone was found a few times. The listed genes are named as in mouse. The read terminates 4 residues ahead of where the CDR3 ends, so the germline J gene completes it. The chain joins TRBV13-1 to TRBJ2-1; TRBD2 matches 9 bases. The CDR3 runs 17 residues. V was pared by 2 bases and J by 1 base, with 7 bases of the junction left unmatched. The germline V gene encodes CDR1 NSHNY and CDR2 SYGAGN. CDR3 region: CASSDPHDWGNYAEQFF. The CDR3 DNA, read in part, is TGTGCCAGCAGTGACCCTCACGACTGGGGGAACTATGCT.

This clone has more than one count but fewer than ten. The gene names given are mouse names. The read stops 4 residues short of the end of the CDR3; the missing end is completed from the germline J gene. The chain has TRBV19 and TRBJ2-5; TRBD1 is a possible D gene (5 bases). CDR1 and CDR2 (germline): FNHDT, SITEND (reference sequence). CDR3 size: 14 residues. Trimming removed 2 bases from V and 3 bases from J, with 10 bases in between. CDR3 bases read: TGTGCCAGCAGTATTCAGGGCTGGCAAGAC. Residues: CASSIQGWQD. The CDR3 in its entirety is CASSIQGWQDTQYF.

This clone has just a few counts. Germline and genes: mouse. Coverage ceases 4 residues before the CDR3 finishes, and the germline J gene fills in the end. The rearrangement uses TRBV19 and TRBJ2-3; 9 positions match TRBD1. The CDR3 runs 15 residues. In germline, CDR1 is FNHDT, CDR2 SITEND (reference sequence). V gave up 0 bases and J gave up 3 bases; unmatched junction bases: 2. The CDR3 here is CASSIAGTGAETLYF. Partial CDR3 DNA: TGTGCCAGCAGTATAGCTGGGACAGGGGCAGAA.

This clone was observed a few times. Germline and genes here are mouse. The read stops 4 residues short of the end of the CDR3; the missing end is completed from the germline J gene. The genes are TRBV17 and TRBJ1-4; 10 nucleotides agree with TRBD1. The germline V gene has CDR1 MNHDT and CDR2 YYDKIL. This CDR3 region has 16 residues. CDR3 DNA, as far as it was read: TGTGCTAGCAGTAGAGGGCCGGGACAGGGGACCGAA. Amino acid sequence: CASSRGPGQGTE. The CDR3 as a whole reads CASSRGPGQGTERLFF.

This clone occurred a few times. Any gene name here is a mouse gene name. The read comes to an end 4 residues before the CDR3 does, leaving the germline J gene to fill in the end. The chain combines TRBV19 with TRBJ2-3; D remains unclear. CDR1 is FNHDT and CDR2 is SITEND in the germline V gene (reference sequence). V lost 1 base, J lost 0 bases, and 12 bases lay in between. The CDR3 loop spans 16 amino acids. The part of the CDR3 DNA that was read is TGTGCCAGCAGTATAACAGACGGTGCTAGTGCAGAA. Its protein is CASSITDGASAE. The whole CDR3 protein reads CASSITDGASAETLYF.

A remark on this clone: All gene names here are mouse names. The read stops 4 residues short of the end of the CDR3; the missing end is completed from the germline J gene. The chain is built from TRBV19 and TRBJ2-7; D remains ambiguous. CDR3 length: 13 amino acids. Germline lookup yields CDR1 FNHDT and CDR2 SITEND (reference sequence). The sequenced part of the CDR3 DNA is TGTGCCAGCAGTATAGCCCACAGATAT. This gives the protein CASSIAHRY. The full CDR3 sequence reads CASSIAHRYEQYF. The entire variable domain, with the rest obtained from reference TRBV19 and TRBJ2-7, is as follows: GGIITQTPKFLIGQEGQKLTLKCQQNFNHDTMYWYRQDSGKGLRLIYYSITENDLQKGDLSEGYDASREKKSSFSLTVTSAQKNEMAVFLCASSIAHRYEQYFGPGTRLTVL.

The sample holds a few counts of this clone. Mouse gene names and germline throughout. The read terminates 4 residues ahead of where the CDR3 ends, so the germline J gene completes it. The V gene is TRBV19, the J gene TRBJ2-5, with 7 bases fitting TRBD2. The germline CDR1 and CDR2 sequences are FNHDT and SITEND (reference sequence). The CDR3 length is 15 residues. The CDR3 bases that were read are TGTGCCAGCAGTATAGACCGGGGGGGTCGAGAC. Encoded protein: CASSIDRGGRD. The CDR3 as a whole reads CASSIDRGGRDTQYF.